This passage covers 25 T cell receptor beta chains from one sample sequenced in a study of blood T cell repertoires in COVID-19. The table came from immunoSEQ multiplex PCR; TCRdb's copy has only in-frame clones and leaves some out. The repertoire holds around 120,000 clones, with around 85% as singletons. Sequencing was done on a sample of peripheral blood. Source of these receptors: a man aged 65 to 85 with active or convalescent COVID-19.

This sequence joins TRBV7-9 and TRBJ2-3; no definite D call. CDR1 SEHNR and CDR2 FQNEAQ come from the germline V gene (reference sequence). This CDR3 has 14 amino acids. Trimming took off 2 bases at V and 2 bases at J, with 8 bases between the two ends. CDR3 residues: CASSLSQNTDTQYF. The CDR3, as DNA: TGTGCCAGCAGCTTAAGTCAGAACACAGATACGCAGTATTTT. The full variable domain, with the rest looked up from reference TRBV7-9 and TRBJ2-3, is DTGVSQNPRHKITKRGQNVTFRCDPISEHNRLYWYRQTLGQGPEFLTYFQNEAQLEKSRLLSDRFSAERPKGSFSTLEIQRTEQGDSAMYLCASSLSQNTDTQYFGPGTRLTVL.

This clone was counted at least ten times. This sequence joins TRBV28 and TRBJ2-7, with no clear D. The CDR3 spans 14 residues. V was pared by 0 bases and J by 0 bases, with 6 bases between. Germline V gene sequence: CDR1 MDHEN, CDR2 SYDVKM. In nucleotides, the CDR3 is TGTGCCAGCAGTTTATGGGCAGTCTCCTACGAGCAGTACTTC. The encoded protein is CASSLWAVSYEQYF.

The chain carries TRBV9 and TRBJ1-6; no definite D call. The germline V gene has CDR1 SGDLS and CDR2 YYNGEE. The CDR3 totals 16 residues. V dropped 1 base and J dropped 5 bases, with 13 bases sitting between them. CDR3 sequence reads: CASSVFSSVDNSPLHF. CDR3 nucleotide sequence: TGTGCCAGCAGCGTATTTTCTTCGGTCGATAATTCACCCCTCCACTTT.

The V call is TRBV5-5, the J call TRBJ1-1, with D perhaps matching TRBD1 (6 bases). The germline gives CDR1 SGHKS, CDR2 YYEKEE (reference sequence). V shed 4 bases and J shed 4 bases, with 14 bases lying between them. CDR3 length equals 14 residues. CDR3 sequence (DNA): TGTGCCAGCAGCCCCGGGACATTGGGCACTGAAGCTTTCTTT. Amino acids: CASSPGTLGTEAFF.

The rearrangement uses TRBV30 and TRBJ1-3; 9 positions match TRBD1. There are 14 residues in the CDR3. Germline CDR1 GTSNPN, CDR2 SVGIG (reference sequence). The V gene end was trimmed by 5 bases and the J gene end by 0 bases; junction bases not matched to a gene: 2. The CDR3 protein is CAWDRGSSGNTIYF. DNA for the CDR3: TGTGCCTGGGACAGGGGGAGCTCTGGAAACACCATATATTTT.

The chain carries TRBV10-3 and TRBJ2-7; 8 bases fit TRBD1. The germline V gene encodes CDR1 ENHRY and CDR2 SYGVKD. The ends lost 2 bases at V and 3 bases at J; junction bases unmatched: 3. This CDR3 is built from 14 residues. CDR3 in amino acids: CAISEQTGGYEQYF. The DNA of the CDR3 is TGTGCCATCAGTGAGCAAACAGGGGGCTACGAGCAGTACTTC.

The rearrangement uses TRBV30 and TRBJ1-3; no clear D. Germline V lookup: CDR1 GTSNPN, CDR2 SVGIG (reference sequence). V was shortened by 0 bases and J by 0 bases, with 9 bases between the two germline ends. This CDR3 is 15 amino acids long. CDR3 amino acids: CAWSVLGLSGNTIYF. The DNA for the CDR3 is TGTGCCTGGAGTGTACTAGGCCTCTCTGGAAACACCATATATTTT.

This chain connects TRBV5-6 to TRBJ2-3, with TRBD2 matching over 9 bases. Germline values: CDR1 SGHDT, CDR2 YYEEEE. The CDR3 loop spans 16 amino acids. V dropped 0 bases and J dropped 4; count of bases not matched to a gene: 6. This CDR3 is CASSLAVAGAADTQYF. CDR3 nucleotide sequence: TGTGCCAGCAGCTTGGCCGTAGCGGGAGCTGCAGATACGCAGTATTTT.

The genes are TRBV10-1 and TRBJ2-5; D is perhaps TRBD2 (7 bases). Germline CDR1 WNHNN, CDR2 SYGVQD (reference sequence). Trimming cost V 4 bases and J 5 bases, with 17 bases left between them. CDR3 length: 15 amino acids. DNA for the CDR3: TGCGCCAGCAGTGTTGGGGGGGCCGAAGGGGAGACCCAGTACTTC. This translates into CASSVGGAEGETQYF.

This clone appeared once. The chain recombines TRBV4-1 with TRBJ2-7; TRBD2 aligns across 11 bases. Germline trimming cut 4 bases from V and 1 base from J; bases unmatched to any gene: 18. The CDR3 extends over 20 amino acids. The V gene's germline CDR1 is MGHRA and CDR2 YSYEKL. CDR3: CASSPDSGSSGRSRSYEQYF. Here the CDR3 DNA reads TGCGCCAGCAGCCCGGATAGTGGATCTAGCGGGAGGTCTAGGTCCTACGAGCAGTACTTC.

The chain recombines TRBV7-3 with TRBJ2-1; D gene unclear. V dropped 3 bases and J dropped 2 bases, with 11 bases sitting between them. Looked up from germline, CDR1 is SGHTA and CDR2 is FQGTGA. The CDR3 covers 15 residues. CDR3 amino acids: CASSFGGVPYNEQFF. The CDR3 DNA reads TGTGCCAGCAGCTTCGGTGGAGTGCCCTACAATGAGCAGTTCTTC.

This sequence joins TRBV5-6 and TRBJ1-5; no clear D. The V end lost 0 bases, the J end lost 2 bases, and 6 bases lay between the germline ends. This CDR3 is built from 14 residues. Germline CDR1 SGHDT, CDR2 YYEEEE. The CDR3 DNA follows: TGTGCCAGCAGCTTGGGAGTTGGCAATCAGCCCCAGCATTTT. Translated, it gives CASSLGVGNQPQHF.

This chain connects TRBV4-2 to TRBJ2-1; 11 bases align to TRBD2. Germline loops: CDR1 LGHNA, CDR2 YNFKEQ. The CDR3 extends over 15 amino acids. The trim removed 3 bases at V and 6 bases at J, leaving 4 bases unmatched. The CDR3 sequence: CASSHSGGAGNEQFF. Here the CDR3 DNA reads TGTGCCAGCAGCCATAGCGGGGGGGCGGGCAATGAGCAGTTCTTC.

This sequence joins TRBV30 and TRBJ2-7; 9 bases match TRBD2. Losses at the gene ends were 2 bases for V and 0 bases for J; bases not matched to a gene: 5. Germline V CDR1 and CDR2: GTSNPN, SVGIG (reference sequence). This CDR3 has 15 residues. This CDR3 is CAWSPRLADSYEQYF. In nucleotides, the CDR3 is TGTGCCTGGAGTCCACGACTAGCGGACTCCTACGAGCAGTACTTC.

This chain joins TRBV28 and TRBJ1-1; possible D gene TRBD1, 5 bases. The CDR3 contains 16 residues. Germline V gives CDR1 MDHEN, CDR2 SYDVKM. V was pared by 7 bases and J by 0 bases, with 18 bases between. The CDR3 region is CASTTRSGGVNTEAFF. CDR3 nucleotide sequence: TGTGCCAGCACCACCAGGTCGGGAGGGGTGAACACTGAAGCTTTCTTT.

V gene TRBV5-6 combines with J gene TRBJ1-5; D is perhaps TRBD1 (6 bases). The germline gives CDR1 SGHDT, CDR2 YYEEEE. V gave up 0 bases and J gave up 9 bases, with 16 bases separating them. The CDR3 covers 15 residues. The CDR3 DNA reads TGTGCCAGCAGCTTGGGGGACAAGGCTTCAACGCCCCAGCATTTT. It yields the protein CASSLGDKASTPQHF.

The chain combines TRBV28 with TRBJ1-2; 9 positions match TRBD1. Germline V gene lookup returns CDR1 MDHEN and CDR2 SYDVKM. This CDR3 has 13 residues. V trimming: 7 bases; J trimming: 7 bases; junction bases outside the gene matches: 7. DNA of the CDR3: TGTGCCAGCAAAACAGGGGGCCTTAGTGGCTACACCTTC. It codes for CASKTGGLSGYTF.

The table lists this clone with a few counts. The chain carries TRBV28 and TRBJ1-2; D gene uncertain. CDR1 and CDR2 (germline): MDHEN, SYDVKM. Trimming removed 5 bases from V and 5 bases from J, with 9 bases in between. This CDR3 spans 12 amino acids. This CDR3 is CASSPPGYGYTF. The CDR3 coding sequence is TGTGCCAGCAGTCCTCCCGGGTATGGCTACACCTTC.

This clone was observed a single time. This chain connects TRBV3-1 (or the pseudogene TRBV3-2) to TRBJ2-2, with 8 nucleotides matching TRBD2. Trimming removed 0 bases from V and 2 bases from J; junction bases left unmatched: 2. Per germline, CDR1 LGHDT and CDR2 YNNKEL (reference sequence). The CDR3 loop spans 16 amino acids. DNA for the CDR3: TGTGCCAGCAGCCAAGAGGCGGGGGGAAACACCGGGGAGCTGTTTTTT. This codes for CASSQEAGGNTGELFF.

This clone was counted only a few times. The CDR3 spells CASNTGTLYNEQFF. In nucleotides, the CDR3 is TGCGCCAGCAACACCGGGACTCTATACAATGAGCAGTTCTTC. The chain links TRBV5-1 to TRBJ2-1; tentative D call: TRBD2 (6 bases). This CDR3 spans 14 amino acids. In germline, CDR1 is SGHRS, CDR2 YFSETQ. Trimming pared 6 bases from V and 4 bases from J, leaving 14 bases between.

The chain links TRBV28 to TRBJ2-4, with D possibly matching TRBD2 (5 bases). The V gene's germline CDR1 is MDHEN and CDR2 SYDVKM. V lost 2 bases and J lost 6, with 8 bases in between. The CDR3 covers 13 residues. The CDR3 bases are TGTGCCAGCAGTTTAGAGGGTACAAACATTCAGTACTTC. Amino acid sequence: CASSLEGTNIQYF.

The CDR3 DNA sequence: TGTGCCAGCACCCAGGGGGCCCGAAACACCATATATTTT. Its protein is CASTQGARNTIYF. The rearrangement joins TRBV6-5 to TRBJ1-3; TRBD1 agrees at 8 bases. Germline V gene data show CDR1 as MNHEY and CDR2 as SVGAGI. This CDR3 is 13 amino acids long. V trimming: 7 bases; J trimming: 5 bases; junction bases outside the gene matches: 4.

The chain combines TRBV28 with TRBJ2-4; 9 nucleotides match TRBD2. Germline V gene sequence: CDR1 MDHEN, CDR2 SYDVKM. J was trimmed by 9 bases and V by 8 bases; bases with no gene match: 11. CDR3 length: 14 residues. The CDR3 spells CASSLAGAAGIQYF. In DNA form, the CDR3 reads TGTGCCAGCTCCTTAGCGGGAGCGGCTGGCATTCAGTACTTC.

The V gene is TRBV18, the J gene TRBJ2-7, with a weak D call TRBD1 (6 bases). Germline V gene sequence: CDR1 KGHSH, CDR2 LQKENI. The CDR3 is 14 amino acids. V was clipped by 3 bases and J by 4 bases, with 13 bases between them. DNA for the CDR3: TGTGCCAGCTCACCCAAGACAGGTTTTTACGAGCAGTACTTC. It translates to CASSPKTGFYEQYF.

The chain is built from TRBV5-4 and TRBJ1-1; D may be TRBD1 (5 bases). The CDR3 has 13 amino acids. Germline V gene sequence: CDR1 SGHNT, CDR2 YYREEE (reference sequence). V dropped 4 bases and J dropped 2 bases, with 9 bases sitting between them. The CDR3 sequence: CASSRRGNTEAFF. CDR3 sequence (DNA): TGTGCCAGCAGCCGGAGGGGTAACACTGAAGCTTTCTTT.